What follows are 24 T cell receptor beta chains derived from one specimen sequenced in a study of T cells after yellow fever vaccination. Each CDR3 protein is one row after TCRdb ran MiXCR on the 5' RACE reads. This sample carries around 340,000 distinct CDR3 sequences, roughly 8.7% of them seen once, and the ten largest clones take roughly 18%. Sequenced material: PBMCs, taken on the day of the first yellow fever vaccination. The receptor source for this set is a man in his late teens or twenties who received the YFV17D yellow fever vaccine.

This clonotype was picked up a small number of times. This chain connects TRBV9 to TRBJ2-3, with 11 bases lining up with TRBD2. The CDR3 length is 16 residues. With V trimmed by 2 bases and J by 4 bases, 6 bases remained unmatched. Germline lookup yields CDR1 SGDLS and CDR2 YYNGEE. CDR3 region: CASSVVAGGIADTQYF. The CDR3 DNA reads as TGTGCCAGCAGCGTTGTAGCGGGGGGGATCGCAGATACGCAGTATTTT.

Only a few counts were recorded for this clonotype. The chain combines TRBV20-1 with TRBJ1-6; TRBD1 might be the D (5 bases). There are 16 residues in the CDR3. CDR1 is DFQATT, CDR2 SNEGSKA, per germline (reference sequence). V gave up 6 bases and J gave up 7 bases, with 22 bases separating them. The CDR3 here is CSADTGTGIMNSPLHF. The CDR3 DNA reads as TGCAGTGCGGATACGGGGACGGGTATTATGAATTCACCCCTCCACTTT.

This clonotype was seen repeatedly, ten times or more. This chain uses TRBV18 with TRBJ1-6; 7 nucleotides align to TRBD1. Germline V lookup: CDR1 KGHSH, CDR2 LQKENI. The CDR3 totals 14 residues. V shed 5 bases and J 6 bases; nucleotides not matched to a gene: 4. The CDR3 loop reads CASSSGTVNSPLHF. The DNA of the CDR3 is TGTGCCAGCTCATCCGGGACAGTTAATTCACCCCTCCACTTT.

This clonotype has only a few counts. CDR3 DNA sequence: TGTGCCAGCAGCTTGAATACGGGGGGGGGTGAGCAGTACTTC. This sequence encodes CASSLNTGGGEQYF. This sequence joins TRBV7-8 and TRBJ2-7; 8 bases fit TRBD2. With V trimmed by 3 bases and J by 7 bases, 8 bases remained unmatched. Germline CDR1 and CDR2: SGHVS and FQNEAQ. This CDR3 is 14 amino acids long.

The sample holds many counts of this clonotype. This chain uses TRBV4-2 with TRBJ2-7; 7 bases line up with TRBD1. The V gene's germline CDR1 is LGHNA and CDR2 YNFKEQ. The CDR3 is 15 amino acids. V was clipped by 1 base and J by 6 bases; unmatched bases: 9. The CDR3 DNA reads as TGTGCCAGCAGCCAAGGAATGAGGGGGCTAGGCGAGCAGTACTTC. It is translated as CASSQGMRGLGEQYF.

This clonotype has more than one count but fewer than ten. The CDR3: CSAREIRGGDNEQFF. CDR3 nucleotide sequence: TGCAGTGCTAGAGAGATCCGGGGGGGGGACAATGAGCAGTTCTTC. The chain employs TRBV20-1 and TRBJ2-1; TRBD2 agrees at 8 bases. This CDR3 is 15 amino acids long. CDR1 and CDR2 (germline): DFQATT, SNEGSKA (reference sequence). V lost 0 bases, J lost 5 bases, and 6 bases stayed unmatched.

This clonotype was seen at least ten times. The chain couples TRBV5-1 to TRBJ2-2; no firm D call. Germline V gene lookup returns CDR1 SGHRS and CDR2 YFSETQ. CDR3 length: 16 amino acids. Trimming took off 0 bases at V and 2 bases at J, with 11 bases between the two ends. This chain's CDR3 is CASSLVVGTNTGELFF. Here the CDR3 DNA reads TGCGCCAGCAGCTTGGTGGTAGGAACCAACACCGGGGAGCTGTTTTTT. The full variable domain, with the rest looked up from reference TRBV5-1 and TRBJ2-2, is KAGVTQTPRYLIKTRGQQVTLSCSPISGHRSVSWYQQTPGQGLQFLFEYFSETQRNKGNFPGRFSGRQFSNSRSEMNVSTLELGDSALYLCASSLVVGTNTGELFFGEGSRLTVL.

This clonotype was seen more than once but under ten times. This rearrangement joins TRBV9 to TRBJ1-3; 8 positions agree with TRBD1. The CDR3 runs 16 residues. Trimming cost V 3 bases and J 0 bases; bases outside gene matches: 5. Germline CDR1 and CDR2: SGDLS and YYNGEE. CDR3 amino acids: CASSDRGTGSGNTIYF. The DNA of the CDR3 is TGTGCCAGCAGCGATAGGGGGACAGGCTCTGGAAACACCATATATTTT.

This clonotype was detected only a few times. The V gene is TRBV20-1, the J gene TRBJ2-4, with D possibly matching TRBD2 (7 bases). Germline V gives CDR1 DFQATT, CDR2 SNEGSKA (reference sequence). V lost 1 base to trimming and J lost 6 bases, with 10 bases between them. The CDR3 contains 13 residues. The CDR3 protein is CSARVGGANIQYF. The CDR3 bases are TGCAGTGCTAGAGTGGGGGGGGCAAACATTCAGTACTTC.

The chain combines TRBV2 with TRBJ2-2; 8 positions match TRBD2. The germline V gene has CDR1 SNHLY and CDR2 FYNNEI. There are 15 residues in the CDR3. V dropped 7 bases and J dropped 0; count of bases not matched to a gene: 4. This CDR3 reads CASIWTSPNTGELFF. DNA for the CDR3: TGTGCCAGCATCTGGACTAGCCCGAACACCGGGGAGCTGTTTTTT. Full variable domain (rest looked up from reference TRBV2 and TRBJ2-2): EPEVTQTPSHQVTQMGQEVILRCVPISNHLYFYWYRQILGQKVEFLVSFYNNEISEKSEIFDDQFSVERPDGSNFTLKIRSTKLEDSAMYFCASIWTSPNTGELFFGEGSRLTVL.

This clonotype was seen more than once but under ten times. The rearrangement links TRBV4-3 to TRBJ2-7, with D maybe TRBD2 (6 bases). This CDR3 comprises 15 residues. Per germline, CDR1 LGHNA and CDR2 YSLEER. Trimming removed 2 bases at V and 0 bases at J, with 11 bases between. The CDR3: CASSQFVGSSYEQYF. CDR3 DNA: TGCGCCAGCAGCCAATTTGTCGGGAGCTCCTACGAGCAGTACTTC.

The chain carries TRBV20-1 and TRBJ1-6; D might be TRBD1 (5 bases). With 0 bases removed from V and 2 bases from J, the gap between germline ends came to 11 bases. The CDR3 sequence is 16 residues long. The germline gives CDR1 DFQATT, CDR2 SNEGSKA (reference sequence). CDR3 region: CSARDGARAYNSPLHF. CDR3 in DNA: TGCAGTGCTAGAGATGGGGCCAGGGCCTATAATTCACCCCTCCACTTT.

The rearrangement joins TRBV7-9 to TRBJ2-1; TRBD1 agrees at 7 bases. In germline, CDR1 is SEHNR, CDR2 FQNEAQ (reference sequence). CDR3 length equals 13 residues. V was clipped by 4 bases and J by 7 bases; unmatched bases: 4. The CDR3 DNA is TGTGCCAGCAGCTCGACAGGGACGAATGAGCAGTTCTTC. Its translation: CASSSTGTNEQFF.

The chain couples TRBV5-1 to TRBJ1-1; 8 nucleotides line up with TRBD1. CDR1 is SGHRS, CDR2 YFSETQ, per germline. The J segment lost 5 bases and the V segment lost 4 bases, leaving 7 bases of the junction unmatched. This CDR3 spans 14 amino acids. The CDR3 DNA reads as TGCGCCAGCAGCGACAGGGGTGGGGGGACTGAAGCTTTCTTT. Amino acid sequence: CASSDRGGGTEAFF.

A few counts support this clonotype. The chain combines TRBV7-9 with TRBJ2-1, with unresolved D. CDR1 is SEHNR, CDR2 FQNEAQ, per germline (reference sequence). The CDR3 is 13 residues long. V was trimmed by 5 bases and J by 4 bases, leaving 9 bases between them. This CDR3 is CASSLEAYNEQFF. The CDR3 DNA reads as TGTGCCAGCAGCCTCGAAGCTTACAATGAGCAGTTCTTC.

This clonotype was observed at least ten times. CDR3 DNA: TGTGCCACCAGCCCCTGGGGCGGCACCGGGGAGCTGTTTTTT. Protein sequence: CATSPWGGTGELFF. V and J are TRBV15 and TRBJ2-2; D possibly corresponds to TRBD1 (5 bases). This CDR3 comprises 14 residues. With 5 bases removed from V and 4 bases from J, the gap between germline ends came to 11 bases. In germline, CDR1 is LNHNV, CDR2 YYDKDF (reference sequence).

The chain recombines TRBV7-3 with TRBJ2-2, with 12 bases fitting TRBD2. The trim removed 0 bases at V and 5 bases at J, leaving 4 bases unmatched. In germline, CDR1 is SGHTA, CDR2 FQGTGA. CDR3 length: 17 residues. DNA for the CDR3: TGTGCCAGCAGCTTAACGTTGCTAGCGGGGGGGACCGGGGAGCTGTTTTTT. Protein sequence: CASSLTLLAGGTGELFF.

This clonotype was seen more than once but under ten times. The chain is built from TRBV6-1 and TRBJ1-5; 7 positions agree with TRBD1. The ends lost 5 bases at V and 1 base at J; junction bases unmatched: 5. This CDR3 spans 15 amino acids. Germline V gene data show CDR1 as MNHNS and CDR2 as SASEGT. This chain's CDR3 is CASSPTGASNQPQHF. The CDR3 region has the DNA TGTGCCAGCAGTCCTACAGGGGCGAGCAATCAGCCCCAGCATTTT.

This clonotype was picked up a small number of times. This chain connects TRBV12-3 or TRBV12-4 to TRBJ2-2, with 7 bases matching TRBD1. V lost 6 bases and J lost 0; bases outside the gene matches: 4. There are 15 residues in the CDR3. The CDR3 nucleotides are TGTGCCAGCAGGACCGGGACAGCGAACACCGGGGAGCTGTTTTTT. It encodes CASRTGTANTGELFF.

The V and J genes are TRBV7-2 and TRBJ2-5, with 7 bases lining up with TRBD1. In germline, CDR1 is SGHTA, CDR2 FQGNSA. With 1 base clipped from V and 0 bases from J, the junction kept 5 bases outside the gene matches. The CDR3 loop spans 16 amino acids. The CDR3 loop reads CASSLVGTANQETQYF. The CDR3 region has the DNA TGTGCCAGCAGCTTAGTAGGGACAGCCAACCAAGAGACCCAGTACTTC.

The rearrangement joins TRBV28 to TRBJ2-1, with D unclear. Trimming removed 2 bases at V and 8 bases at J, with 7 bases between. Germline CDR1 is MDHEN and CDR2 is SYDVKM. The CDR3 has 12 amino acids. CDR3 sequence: CASSLQAYEQFF. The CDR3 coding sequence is TGTGCCAGCAGTTTACAGGCATATGAGCAGTTCTTC.

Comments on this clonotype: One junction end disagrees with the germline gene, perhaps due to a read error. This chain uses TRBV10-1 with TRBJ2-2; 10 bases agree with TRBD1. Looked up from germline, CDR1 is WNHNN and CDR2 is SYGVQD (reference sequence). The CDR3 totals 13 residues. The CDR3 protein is CSSRDRGTGELFF. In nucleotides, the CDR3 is TGCTCCAGCAGGGACAGGGGCACCGGGGAGCTGTTTTTT.

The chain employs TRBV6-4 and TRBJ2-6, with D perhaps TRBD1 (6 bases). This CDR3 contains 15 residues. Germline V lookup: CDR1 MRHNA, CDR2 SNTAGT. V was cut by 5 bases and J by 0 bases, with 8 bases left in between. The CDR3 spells CASSPGASGANVLTF. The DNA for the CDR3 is TGTGCCAGCAGTCCAGGGGCCTCTGGGGCCAACGTCCTGACTTTC.

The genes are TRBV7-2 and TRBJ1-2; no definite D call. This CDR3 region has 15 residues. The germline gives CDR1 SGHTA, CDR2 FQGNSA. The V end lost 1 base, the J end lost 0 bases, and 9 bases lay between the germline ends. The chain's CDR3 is CASSLEGTPNYGYTF. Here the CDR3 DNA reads TGTGCCAGCAGCTTAGAAGGAACACCTAACTATGGCTACACCTTC.